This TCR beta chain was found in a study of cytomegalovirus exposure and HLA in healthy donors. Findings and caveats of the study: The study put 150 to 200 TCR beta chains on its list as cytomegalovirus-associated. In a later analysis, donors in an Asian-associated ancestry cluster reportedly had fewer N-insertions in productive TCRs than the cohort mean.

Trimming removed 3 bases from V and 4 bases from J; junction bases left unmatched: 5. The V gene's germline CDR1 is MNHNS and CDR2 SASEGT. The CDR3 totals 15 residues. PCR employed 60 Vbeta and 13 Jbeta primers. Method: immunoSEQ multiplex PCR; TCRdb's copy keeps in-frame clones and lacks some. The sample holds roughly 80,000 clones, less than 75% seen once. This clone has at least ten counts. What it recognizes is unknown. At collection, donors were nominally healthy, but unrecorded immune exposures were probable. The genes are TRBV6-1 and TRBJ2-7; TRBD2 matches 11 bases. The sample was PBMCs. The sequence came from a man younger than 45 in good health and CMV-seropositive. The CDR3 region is CASSETSGNWYEQYF. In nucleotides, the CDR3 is TGTGCCAGCAGTGAGACTAGCGGGAATTGGTACGAGCAGTACTTC.